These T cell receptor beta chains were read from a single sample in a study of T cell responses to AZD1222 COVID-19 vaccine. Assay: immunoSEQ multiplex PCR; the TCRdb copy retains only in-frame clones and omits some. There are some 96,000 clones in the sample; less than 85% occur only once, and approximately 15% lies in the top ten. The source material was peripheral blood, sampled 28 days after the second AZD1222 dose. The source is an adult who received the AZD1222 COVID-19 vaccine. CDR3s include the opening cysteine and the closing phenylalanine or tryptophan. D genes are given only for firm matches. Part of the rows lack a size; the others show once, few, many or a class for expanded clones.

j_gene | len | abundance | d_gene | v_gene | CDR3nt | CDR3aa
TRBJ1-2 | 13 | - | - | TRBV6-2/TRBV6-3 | TGTGCCAGCAGTTTCCCAGCTAACTATGGCTACACCTTC | CASSFPANYGYTF
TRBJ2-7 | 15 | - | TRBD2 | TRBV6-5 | TGTGCCAGCAGTTCCCTAGCGGGCATCACGGGAGAGCAGTACTTC | CASSSLAGITGEQYF
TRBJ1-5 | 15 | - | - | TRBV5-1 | TGCGCCAGCAGCTTGGAGGGGACGAGCAATCAGCCCCAGCATTTT | CASSLEGTSNQPQHF
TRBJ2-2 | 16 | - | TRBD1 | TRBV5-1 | TGCGCCAGCAGACCGGGACAGGGGGCGAGCACCGGGGAGCTGTTTTTT | CASRPGQGASTGELFF
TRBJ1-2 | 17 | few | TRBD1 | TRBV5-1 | TGCGCCAGCAGCTCACCGACAGGGGGACTCGATAACTATGGCTACACCTTC | CASSSPTGGLDNYGYTF
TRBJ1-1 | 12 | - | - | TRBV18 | TGTGCCAGCTCACCAAAAGAGAAGGAAGCTTTCTTT | CASSPKEKEAFF
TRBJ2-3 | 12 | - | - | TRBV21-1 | TGTGCCAGCAGCAACAGGGCAGATACGCAGTATTTT | CASSNRADTQYF
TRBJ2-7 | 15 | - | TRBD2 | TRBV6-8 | TGTGCCAGCAGCCCCGGGACTAGAAGAGCCTACGAGCAGTACTTC | CASSPGTRRAYEQYF
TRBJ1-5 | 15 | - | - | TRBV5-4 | TGTGCCAGCAGCTTGCAGGGGTCGGGCAATCAGCCCCAGCATTTT | CASSLQGSGNQPQHF
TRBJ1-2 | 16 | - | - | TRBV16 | TGTGCCAGCAGCCAATCGGCGGGTCGGTCTTTCCGGGGCTACACCTTC | CASSQSAGRSFRGYTF
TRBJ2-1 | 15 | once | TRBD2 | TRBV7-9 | TGTGCCAGCAGCCAACTAGCGGGGGGCCCAGGGGAGCAGTTCTTC | CASSQLAGGPGEQFF
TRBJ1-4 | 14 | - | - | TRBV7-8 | TGTGCCAGCAGCTCGGTGAGCTGGAGTGAAAAACTGTTTTTT | CASSSVSWSEKLFF
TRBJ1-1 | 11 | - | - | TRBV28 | TGTGCCAGCGGATGGACGGGGGAAGCTTTCTTT | CASGWTGEAFF
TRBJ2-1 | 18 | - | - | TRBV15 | TGTGCCACCAGCAGAGATCCGGGTAGCGGAATTGGGGGAAATGAGCAGTTCTTC | CATSRDPGSGIGGNEQFF